This entry lists 27 T cell receptor beta chains sequenced from one sample in a study of cytomegalovirus exposure and HLA in healthy donors. Researchers ran the PCR with 60 Vbeta and 13 Jbeta primers. This table comes from immunoSEQ multiplex PCR, and its TCRdb copy is limited to in-frame clones, with some not included. The table shows more than 85,000 clones, with 15% occurring only once. Sequenced input: PBMCs. The receptor source for this set is a female donor in good health and CMV-seronegative.

The V call is TRBV29-1, the J call TRBJ2-2; 7 bases align to TRBD1. Per the germline V gene, CDR1 is SQVTM and CDR2 is ANQGSEA. There are 13 residues in the CDR3. With V trimmed by 4 bases and J by 6 bases, 5 bases remained unmatched. CDR3 nucleotide sequence: TGCAGCGTTGCGAACAGGGGTCCCGGGGAGCTGTTTTTT. It encodes CSVANRGPGELFF.

This chain uses TRBV29-1 with TRBJ2-7, with TRBD2 matching over 10 bases. CDR3 length: 15 residues. J gave up 4 bases and V 2 bases, and 8 bases lay outside the gene matches. Germline V gene lookup returns CDR1 SQVTM and CDR2 ANQGSEA. For the CDR3, the DNA is TGCAGCGTTGAAAGTCTAGCGGGAGCCGGGTACGAGCAGTACTTC. Translation gives CSVESLAGAGYEQYF.

This chain joins TRBV4-3 and TRBJ1-6; 9 bases align to TRBD1. The J segment lost 3 bases and the V segment lost 0 bases, leaving 3 bases of the junction unmatched. The germline gives CDR1 LGHNA, CDR2 YSLEER. The CDR3 contains 17 residues. The CDR3, as DNA: TGCGCCAGCAGCCAAGATCTGGGACAGGGCTATAATTCACCCCTCCACTTT. Amino acid sequence: CASSQDLGQGYNSPLHF.

The chain links TRBV19 to TRBJ1-4, with D perhaps matching TRBD1 (6 bases). Trimming removed 5 bases at V and 4 bases at J, with 20 bases between. CDR3 size: 17 residues. Germline V gene sequence: CDR1 LNHDA, CDR2 SQIVND (reference sequence). The CDR3 here is CASSREGDATNNEKLFF. Written as DNA, the CDR3 is TGTGCCAGTAGTCGGGAGGGGGACGCGACCAATAATGAAAAACTGTTTTTT.

This chain connects TRBV7-9 to TRBJ1-2; the match to TRBD1 covers 10 bases. The trim removed 5 bases at V and 4 bases at J, leaving 13 bases unmatched. The CDR3 covers 17 residues. Germline V CDR1 and CDR2: SEHNR, FQNEAQ (reference sequence). The CDR3 DNA is TGTGCCAGCAGCGCGCCCTTGGGACAGGGGAAACCCTATGGCTACACCTTC. Amino acids: CASSAPLGQGKPYGYTF.

This chain uses TRBV5-1 with TRBJ2-1; 7 positions agree with TRBD2. Trimming cost V 2 bases and J 5 bases; bases outside gene matches: 7. CDR3 length equals 15 residues. Germline lookup yields CDR1 SGHRS and CDR2 YFSETQ. The chain's CDR3 is CASSFQRDGNNEQFF. The CDR3 nucleotides read TGCGCCAGCAGCTTCCAGCGGGACGGTAACAATGAGCAGTTCTTC.

There are a few counts of this clone. The chain recombines TRBV4-3 with TRBJ2-7; 8 positions match TRBD1. CDR1 is LGHNA and CDR2 is YSLEER in the germline V gene. The V and J ends lost 2 bases and 0 bases, in that order; junction bases with no gene match: 9. There are 17 residues in the CDR3. CDR3 sequence reads: CASSQNPYGQGSYEQYF. CDR3 DNA sequence: TGCGCCAGCAGCCAAAACCCTTACGGACAGGGCTCCTACGAGCAGTACTTC.

The J gene is TRBJ1-4, the V gene TRBV7-6; weak D call: TRBD1 (6 bases). Germline values: CDR1 SGHVS, CDR2 FNYEAQ. V shed 3 bases and J shed 0 bases, with 17 bases lying between them. This CDR3 region has 18 residues. As DNA, the CDR3 is TGTGCCAGCAGCTTGCGCGACGCGGGGGCTGCAACTAATGAAAAACTGTTTTTT. It translates to CASSLRDAGAATNEKLFF.

The chain is built from TRBV11-2 and TRBJ2-7, with TRBD1 matching 9 bases. The CDR3 sequence is 15 residues long. Germline assignment: CDR1 SGHAT and CDR2 FQNNGV. With V trimmed by 2 bases and J by 6 bases, 8 bases remained unmatched. CDR3 amino acids: CASSLSVGQGFEQYF. The DNA of the CDR3 is TGTGCCAGCAGCTTAAGTGTGGGACAGGGTTTCGAGCAGTACTTC.

This chain links TRBV5-1 with TRBJ2-3; TRBD1 agrees at 7 bases. With V trimmed by 4 bases and J by 0 bases, 5 bases remained unmatched. Germline V gives CDR1 SGHRS, CDR2 YFSETQ. CDR3 length: 15 amino acids. The CDR3 DNA sequence: TGCGCCAGCAGCCAAGACAGGGCTAGCACAGATACGCAGTATTTT. It translates to CASSQDRASTDTQYF.

This clone occurred a few times. The gene calls are TRBV6-5 and TRBJ2-5, with TRBD2 identical over 7 bases. With V trimmed by 8 bases and J by 0 bases, 9 bases remained unmatched. Germline V gene data show CDR1 as MNHEY and CDR2 as SVGAGI. The CDR3 sequence is 15 residues long. CDR3 nucleotides: TGTGCCAGCGGGATGACCGGGACTAACCAAGAGACCCAGTACTTC. Translation: CASGMTGTNQETQYF.

The table lists this clone with a few counts. J is TRBJ2-2 and V is TRBV9; 11 positions agree with TRBD2. Losses at the gene ends were 1 base for V and 4 bases for J; bases not matched to a gene: 6. The CDR3 is 17 amino acids. Germline lookup yields CDR1 SGDLS and CDR2 YYNGEE. The DNA for the CDR3 is TGTGCCAGCAGCGTATTAGCGGGGGGGCCGGGCACCGGGGAGCTGTTTTTT. Amino acid sequence: CASSVLAGGPGTGELFF.

The chain employs TRBV2 and TRBJ2-7; 8 bases align to TRBD2. The germline V gene encodes CDR1 SNHLY and CDR2 FYNNEI. J was trimmed by 2 bases and V by 3 bases; bases with no gene match: 6. The CDR3 contains 15 residues. CDR3 bases: TGTGCCAGCAGTGACATCGGGACTAGTGCCTACGAGCAGTACTTC. Translating it yields CASSDIGTSAYEQYF.

This clone has more than one count but fewer than ten. CDR3: CATREPTYGYTF. CDR3 sequence (DNA): TGTGCCACACGGGAGCCGACCTATGGCTACACCTTC. The chain carries TRBV19 and TRBJ1-2; D unresolved. V lost 10 bases and J lost 4, with 13 bases in between. Germline V gene data show CDR1 as LNHDA and CDR2 as SQIVND (reference sequence). The CDR3 runs to 12 residues.

In its sample, this clone was seen a few times. The chain employs TRBV28 and TRBJ1-2; 8 nucleotides match TRBD1. V lost 2 bases to trimming and J lost 8 bases; unmatched junction nucleotides: 4. Germline values: CDR1 MDHEN, CDR2 SYDVKM. The CDR3 is 13 residues long. For the CDR3, the DNA is TGTGCCAGCAGTTTACAGGGGGCGAGGGGCTACACCTTC. Protein sequence: CASSLQGARGYTF.

This sequence joins TRBV7-3 and TRBJ2-3; maybe TRBD2 (5 bases). Germline CDR1 SGHTA, CDR2 FQGTGA. V shed 2 bases and J shed 9 bases, with 9 bases lying between them. The CDR3 runs to 12 residues. In nucleotides, the CDR3 is TGTGCCAGCAGCTTAGTCCCGGGAACGCAGTATTTT. This gives the protein CASSLVPGTQYF.

The rearrangement joins TRBV7-2 to TRBJ2-7, with D perhaps TRBD1 (6 bases). The CDR3 consists of 18 residues. From germline, CDR1 is SGHTA and CDR2 FQGNSA. V was pared by 6 bases and J by 0 bases, with 24 bases between. CDR3 nucleotides: TGTGCCAGCAGTCCCTTTAGTTCAGGGGTACCCCCCTCCTACGAGCAGTACTTC. Residues: CASSPFSSGVPPSYEQYF.

V and J are TRBV19 and TRBJ1-1, with D possibly matching TRBD1 (5 bases). This CDR3 has 13 residues. Trimming removed 7 bases at V and 1 base at J, with 10 bases between. The germline V gene has CDR1 LNHDA and CDR2 SQIVND (reference sequence). The chain's CDR3 is CASTPDRNTEAFF. The DNA of the CDR3 is TGTGCCAGTACCCCAGACAGGAACACTGAAGCTTTCTTT. The variable domain in full, with the rest retrieved from reference TRBV19 and TRBJ1-1, is DGGITQSPKYLFRKEGQNVTLSCEQNLNHDAMYWYRQDPGQGLRLIYYSQIVNDFQKGDIAEGYSVSREKKESFPLTVTSAQKNPTAFYLCASTPDRNTEAFFGQGTRLTVV.

This clone was seen more than once but under ten times. The chain links TRBV29-1 to TRBJ2-3, with D unresolved. V lost 2 bases and J 5 bases, leaving 8 bases between the germline ends. This CDR3 spans 12 amino acids. The V gene's germline CDR1 is SQVTM and CDR2 ANQGSEA. The CDR3: CSVEYARDTQYF. For the CDR3, the DNA is TGCAGCGTTGAATACGCCAGAGATACGCAGTATTTT.

Sample share makes this clone medium-sized. This chain connects TRBV18 to TRBJ1-1; D perhaps matches TRBD1 (6 bases). The CDR3 contains 14 residues. In germline, CDR1 is KGHSH, CDR2 LQKENI. Trimming cost V 2 bases and J 3 bases, with 10 bases left between them. CDR3 nucleotide sequence: TGTGCCAGCTCACCAACAGGGTATTACACTGAAGCTTTCTTT. Translation gives CASSPTGYYTEAFF.

The chain joins TRBV29-1 to TRBJ2-2; no definite D call. Per germline, CDR1 SQVTM and CDR2 ANQGSEA. CDR3 size: 13 residues. V was pared by 7 bases and J by 1 base, with 10 bases between. The DNA of the CDR3 is TGCAGCGCTAGTCTCCGGAACACCGGGGAGCTGTTTTTT. Its protein product is CSASLRNTGELFF.

The chain recombines TRBV14 with TRBJ2-5, with TRBD2 matching over 7 bases. This CDR3 has 12 residues. Germline loops: CDR1 SGHDN, CDR2 FVKESK. Unmatched junction bases numbered 0, after V lost 3 bases and J lost 5 bases. The CDR3 DNA follows: TGTGCCAGCAGCCAGGGAGGGGAGACCCAGTACTTC. Amino acids: CASSQGGETQYF. Looking up the rest from reference TRBV14 and TRBJ2-5 gives the full variable domain: EAGVTQFPSHSVIEKGQTVTLRCDPISGHDNLYWYRRVMGKEIKFLLHFVKESKQDESGMPNNRFLAERTGGTYSTLKVQPAELEDSGVYFCASSQGGETQYFGPGTRLLVL.

This chain connects TRBV12-1 to TRBJ2-7; whether TRBD2, the table's D call, matches the DNA was not checked. TRBV12-1 is labeled a pseudogene. CDR3 size: 18 residues. The CDR3 DNA is TGTGCCAGCAGCTTCGCTGATGTGACTAGCGGGATCTCCTACGAGCAGTACTTC. Protein product: CASSFADVTSGISYEQYF.

This clone was detected a few times. This chain connects TRBV7-9 to TRBJ1-3, with D uncertain. The V gene lost 2 bases and the J gene lost 0 bases, with 8 bases spanning the gap. From germline, CDR1 is SEHNR and CDR2 FQNEAQ (reference sequence). This CDR3 spans 15 amino acids. The CDR3 here is CASSLSGNSGNTIYF. For the CDR3, the DNA is TGTGCCAGCAGCTTATCGGGGAACTCTGGAAACACCATATATTTT.

The table lists this clone with a few counts. This chain links TRBV5-4 with TRBJ2-7; 9 positions agree with TRBD2. Germline-derived CDR1 and CDR2 are SGHNT and YYREEE (reference sequence). V dropped 4 bases and J dropped 4; count of bases not matched to a gene: 6. The CDR3 consists of 14 residues. Here the CDR3 reads CASSRRTSVYEQYF. The CDR3 region has the DNA TGTGCCAGCAGCCGCCGGACTAGCGTATACGAGCAGTACTTC.

The chain joins TRBV7-2 to TRBJ2-2; 9 nucleotides match TRBD1. This CDR3 has 17 residues. The germline gives CDR1 SGHTA, CDR2 FQGNSA. With 2 bases clipped from V and 5 bases from J, the junction kept 9 bases outside the gene matches. The CDR3 nucleotides are TGTGCCAGCAGCTTAATACCGGGACAGGGAAGGACCGGGGAGCTGTTTTTT. Translating gives CASSLIPGQGRTGELFF.

The table lists this clone with a few counts. This chain joins TRBV29-1 and TRBJ1-1, with TRBD1 identical over 7 bases. Germline V gene sequence: CDR1 SQVTM, CDR2 ANQGSEA. V shed 0 bases, J shed 2 bases, and the junction held 12 bases outside the gene matches. The CDR3 consists of 17 residues. The CDR3, as DNA: TGCAGCGTTGAAGATAGTGGGACAGCCGCTAAAAACACTGAAGCTTTCTTT. This gives the protein CSVEDSGTAAKNTEAFF.